This T cell receptor (beta chain) appears in the sequencing data of a study of blood T cells in healthy people across ages. The CDR3 spans 13 residues. Per germline, CDR1 SEHNR and CDR2 FQNEAQ (reference sequence). The germline V and J ends were trimmed by 8 bases and 4 bases, with 14 bases remaining between them. Combining a sample-barcoded 5' primer with a J-beta primer mix, a second PCR ran for roughly 7 to 12 cycles. In TCRdb, the 5' RACE reads were re-called with MiXCR into one record per CDR3 protein. The repertoire holds 550,000 to 650,000 distinct CDR3 sequences, with over 25% as singletons. Separately, the same data were catalogued under a study of T cells of mothers and their children.

The gene calls are TRBV7-9 and TRBJ2-5, with a weak D call TRBD1 (5 bases). Input material: blood. The sequence came from a boy between 2 and 10 years old in good health. CDR3 coding DNA: TGTGCCAGCTCACCAGGGTGGGGAGAGACCCAGTACTTC. It codes for CASSPGWGETQYF. Full variable domain (missing parts from reference TRBV7-9 and TRBJ2-5): DTGVSQNPRHKITKRGQNVTFRCDPISEHNRLYWYRQTLGQGPEFLTYFQNEAQLEKSRLLSDRFSAERPKGSFSTLEIQRTEQGDSAMYLCASSPGWGETQYFGPGTRLLVL.